A selection of T cell receptor beta chains follows, all from one sample in a study of blood T cell repertoires in COVID-19. Only in-frame clones appear in the TCRdb table, and some are missing; sequencing was by immunoSEQ multiplex PCR. The sample holds fewer than 450,000 clones, 88% seen once. Sequenced sample: peripheral blood. The receptors were sampled from a woman between 65 and 79 years old with COVID-19, enrolled during active disease. The CDR3 runs from the conserved cysteine through the conserved F or W. The order of the fields is J gene, V gene, CDR3 protein.

j_call: TRBJ1-6
v_call: TRBV27
cdr3_aa: CASSSPGQGDSPLHF

j_call: TRBJ2-7
v_call: TRBV5-1
cdr3_aa: CASSLAGTVLYEQYF

j_call: TRBJ2-3
v_call: TRBV19
cdr3_aa: CAASGGRFTDTQYF

j_call: TRBJ2-7
v_call: TRBV6-6
cdr3_aa: CASTEQGLRGEQYF

j_call: TRBJ1-4
v_call: TRBV19
cdr3_aa: CASSIWTGEDEKLFF

j_call: TRBJ2-1
v_call: TRBV19
cdr3_aa: CASSPYRLPGQGKNEQFF

j_call: TRBJ1-1
v_call: TRBV30
cdr3_aa: CAWTNGVFLAFF

j_call: TRBJ1-6
v_call: TRBV30
cdr3_aa: CACHRDSPLHF

j_call: TRBJ1-2
v_call: TRBV7-2
cdr3_aa: CASSLTGRSDYGYTF

j_call: TRBJ1-2
v_call: TRBV7-9
cdr3_aa: CASRPEGANYGYTF

j_call: TRBJ2-7
v_call: TRBV7-9
cdr3_aa: CAIVDSREYEQYF

j_call: TRBJ1-3
v_call: TRBV7-9
cdr3_aa: CASSVSIGNTIYF

j_call: TRBJ1-2
v_call: TRBV4-2
cdr3_aa: CASGPQGRDGYTF

j_call: TRBJ1-2
v_call: TRBV30
cdr3_aa: CAWNWFGGYTF

j_call: TRBJ2-5
v_call: TRBV10-1
cdr3_aa: CASSESRGAQETQYF

j_call: TRBJ2-7
v_call: TRBV5-1
cdr3_aa: CASSLDRTMPYEQYF

j_call: TRBJ1-2
v_call: TRBV29-1
cdr3_aa: CSVVTSSNYGYTF

j_call: TRBJ1-6
v_call: TRBV5-8
cdr3_aa: CASSPGQGDSPLHF

j_call: TRBJ2-7
v_call: TRBV12-3/TRBV12-4
cdr3_aa: CASGEGWNEQYF

j_call: TRBJ1-1
v_call: TRBV6-1
cdr3_aa: CASSESTGSNTEAFF

j_call: TRBJ1-1
v_call: TRBV11-2
cdr3_aa: CASSLAGMNTEAFF

j_call: TRBJ1-3
v_call: TRBV9
cdr3_aa: CASSEGDSSGNTIYF

j_call: TRBJ1-3
v_call: TRBV12-5
cdr3_aa: CASGLGNPGGGNTIYF

j_call: TRBJ1-1
v_call: TRBV7-2
cdr3_aa: CASSLGQGGPEAFF

j_call: TRBJ1-1
v_call: TRBV11-2
cdr3_aa: CASSTRGTEAFF

j_call: TRBJ2-4
v_call: TRBV4-3
cdr3_aa: CASSQDGSAGGRSKNIQYF

j_call: TRBJ2-3
v_call: TRBV7-9
cdr3_aa: CASSLVTGGGTDTQYF

j_call: TRBJ1-5
v_call: TRBV2
cdr3_aa: CASSVGGLSNQPQHF